This T cell receptor (beta chain) was recovered during a study of blood T cell repertoires in COVID-19 (dated by TCRdb to 2018 to 2021). With respect to the entire study: Samples from collaborators originated in the United States, Italy and Spain and spanned both the acute and convalescent phases of COVID-19. The prospective study material was composed of cDNA or gDNA derived from T cells, B-cell-depleted T cells, or PBMCs. Where HLA class I and class II types were available, the types were taken from metadata supplied by the sample provider, not from assay-based typing. A de-identified subject ID, COVID-19 status, age in years and sex were almost always included in the sample metadata. Samples were obtained from the ongoing ImmuneRACE study (first 160 participants) and from over a thousand subjects provided by 6 global collaborators. The repertoires were released in a freely available public database intended as a resource for research on the immune response to SARS-CoV-2. Subjects who had been exposed to COVID-19, were actively infected with it, or had recovered from it provided the deeply sampled blood TCRbeta repertoires that made up the dataset. What the work shows at the level of the full study, not this receptor alone: Clinical and demographic metadata were provided uncurated, with the amount varying by source and participant.

TCRbeta CDR3 regions were amplified from genomic DNA by means of the immunoSEQ Assay, a bias-controlled multiplex PCR. Per the original workflow: Within the assay, amplification of reference gene primers was used to estimate how many nucleated cells each sample contained. To quantify the absolute abundance of each unique TCRbeta CDR3 rearrangement, sequence reads were collapsed and filtered. For each sample, productive Simpson clonality was calculated as the square root of Simpson's diversity index across productive rearrangements. This is the immuneACCESS table as TCRdb keeps it, with only in-frame sequences that have V and J called. A part of the clones is gone; compared with another copy, unresolved V genes explain less than half, and the rest is unexplained. From that table come the V and J calls and clone size; the DNA was used to work out D and trimming. Here the sample has roughly 93,000 clones; about nine tenths occur a single time. Jointly, the top ten make up approximately 1% of the sample.

Collaborating institutions collected whole blood in K2EDTA tubes following their own protocols. For TCRbeta analysis, collaborators shipped samples in one of three forms: frozen whole blood, isolated PBMCs, or DNA extracted from either of those sample types. V ends up 6 bases short and J 1 base short, with an unmatched junction base count of 5. There are 14 amino acids in the CDR3, from cysteine to phenylalanine inclusive. The read is trimmed to its CDR3 DNA, 42 bases read in frame from base 1. CDR1 and CDR2, looked up from the germline V gene, are MDHEN and SYDVKM. This clone was observed a single time. Its antigen remains unidentified. Per-base qualities were not stored, and no clone one base away is much larger. In the same sample, other DNA sequences code for this CDR3.

This receptor was taken from a human donor in a cohort sampled during active COVID-19. The sample was peripheral blood. The rearranged chain carries TRBV28 and TRBJ2-5; the central 7 bases match TRBD2. The CDR3 corresponds to CASSQGLLQETQYF. The DNA reads TGTGCCAGCAGCCAGGGACTACTCCAAGAGACCCAGTACTTC.